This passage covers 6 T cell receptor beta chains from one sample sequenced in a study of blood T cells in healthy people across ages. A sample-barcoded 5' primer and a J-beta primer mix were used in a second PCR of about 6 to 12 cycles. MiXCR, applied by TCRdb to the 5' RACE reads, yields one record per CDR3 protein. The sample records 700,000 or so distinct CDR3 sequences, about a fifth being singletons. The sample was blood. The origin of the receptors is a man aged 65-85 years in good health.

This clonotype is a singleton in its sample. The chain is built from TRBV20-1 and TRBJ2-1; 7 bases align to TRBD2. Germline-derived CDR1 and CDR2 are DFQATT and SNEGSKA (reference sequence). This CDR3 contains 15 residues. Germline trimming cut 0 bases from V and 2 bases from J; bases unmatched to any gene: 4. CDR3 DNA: TGCAGTGCTAGAGATGGCACTAGCGCCTACAATGAGCAGTTCTTC. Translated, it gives CSARDGTSAYNEQFF.

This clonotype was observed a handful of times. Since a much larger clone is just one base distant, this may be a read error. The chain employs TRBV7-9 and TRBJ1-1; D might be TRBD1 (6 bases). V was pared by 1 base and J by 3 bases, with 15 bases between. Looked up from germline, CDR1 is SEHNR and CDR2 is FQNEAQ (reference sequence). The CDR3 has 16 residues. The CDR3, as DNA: TGTGCCAGCAGCTTAGTAGCAGGGGAGGGGGACACTGAAGCTTTCTTT. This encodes CASSLVAGEGDTEAFF. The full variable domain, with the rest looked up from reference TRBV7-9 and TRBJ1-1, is DTGVSQNPRHKITKRGQNVTFRCDPISEHNRLYWYRQTLGQGPEFLTYFQNEAQLEKSRLLSDRFSAERPKGSFSTLEIQRTEQGDSAMYLCASSLVAGEGDTEAFFGQGTRLTVV.

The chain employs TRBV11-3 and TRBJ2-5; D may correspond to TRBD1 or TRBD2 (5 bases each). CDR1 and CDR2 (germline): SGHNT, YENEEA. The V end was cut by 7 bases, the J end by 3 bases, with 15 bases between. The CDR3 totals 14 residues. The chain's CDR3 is CASTNGTHKETQYF. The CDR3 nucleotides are TGTGCCAGCACCAACGGGACCCATAAAGAGACCCAGTACTTC. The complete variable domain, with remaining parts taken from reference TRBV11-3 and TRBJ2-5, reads EAGVVQSPRYKIIEKKQPVAFWCNPISGHNTLYWYLQNLGQGPELLIRYENEEAVDDSQLPKDRFSAERLKGVDSTLKIQPAELGDSAVYLCASTNGTHKETQYFGPGTRLLVL.

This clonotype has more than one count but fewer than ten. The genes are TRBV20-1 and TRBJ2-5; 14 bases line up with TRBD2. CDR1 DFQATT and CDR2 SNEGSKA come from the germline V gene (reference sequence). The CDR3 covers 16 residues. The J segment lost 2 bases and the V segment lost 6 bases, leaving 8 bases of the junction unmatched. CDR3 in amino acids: CSAPGLAGVLQETQYF. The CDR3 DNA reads TGCAGTGCCCCGGGACTAGCGGGGGTCTTACAAGAGACCCAGTACTTC.

The CDR3 reads CASSIGDRVNQPQHF. As DNA, the CDR3 is TGTGCCAGCAGTATTGGAGACAGGGTCAATCAGCCCCAGCATTTT. The V gene is TRBV28, the J gene TRBJ1-5, with 7 bases aligning to TRBD1. This CDR3 spans 15 amino acids. Germline CDR1 is MDHEN and CDR2 is SYDVKM. The V gene end was trimmed by 5 bases and the J gene end by 3 bases; junction bases not matched to a gene: 7.

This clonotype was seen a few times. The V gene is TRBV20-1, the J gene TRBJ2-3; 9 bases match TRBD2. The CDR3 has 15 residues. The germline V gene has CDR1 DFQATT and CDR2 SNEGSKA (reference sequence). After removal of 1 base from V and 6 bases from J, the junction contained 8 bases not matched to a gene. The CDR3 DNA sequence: TGCAGTGCTAGAGGTGGCGGGAGGGCTTGGGATACGCAGTATTTT. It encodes CSARGGGRAWDTQYF.